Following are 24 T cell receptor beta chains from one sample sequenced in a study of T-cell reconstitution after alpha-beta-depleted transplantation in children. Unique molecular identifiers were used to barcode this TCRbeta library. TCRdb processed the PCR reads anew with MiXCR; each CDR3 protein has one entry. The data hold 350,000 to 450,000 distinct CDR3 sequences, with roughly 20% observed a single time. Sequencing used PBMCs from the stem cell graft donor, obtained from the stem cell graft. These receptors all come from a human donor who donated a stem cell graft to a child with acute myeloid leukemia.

CDR3 residues: CASARDSDQPQHF. The CDR3 bases are TGTGCCAGCGCACGGGACAGTGATCAGCCCCAGCATTTT. The chain is built from TRBV7-2 and TRBJ1-5; 7 nucleotides align to TRBD1. Looked up from germline, CDR1 is SGHTA and CDR2 is FQGNSA. V was pared by 8 bases and J by 5 bases, with 6 bases of the junction left unmatched. The CDR3 length is 13 residues.

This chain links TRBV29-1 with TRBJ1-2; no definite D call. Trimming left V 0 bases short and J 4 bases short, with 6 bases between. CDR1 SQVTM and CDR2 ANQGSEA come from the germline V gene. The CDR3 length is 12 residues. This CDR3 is CSVEETSYGYTF. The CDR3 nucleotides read TGCAGCGTTGAAGAGACAAGCTATGGCTACACCTTC.

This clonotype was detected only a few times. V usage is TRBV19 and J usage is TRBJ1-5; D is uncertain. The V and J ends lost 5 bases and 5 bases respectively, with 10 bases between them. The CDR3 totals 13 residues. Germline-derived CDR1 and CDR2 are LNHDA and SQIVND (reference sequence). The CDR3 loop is CASSVGRDQPQHF. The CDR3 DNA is TGTGCCAGTAGTGTCGGAAGGGATCAGCCCCAGCATTTT.

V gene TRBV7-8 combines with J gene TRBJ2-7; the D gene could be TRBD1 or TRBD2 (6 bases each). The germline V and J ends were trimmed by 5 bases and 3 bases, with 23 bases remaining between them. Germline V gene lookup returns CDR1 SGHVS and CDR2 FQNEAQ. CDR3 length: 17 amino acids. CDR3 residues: CASSKRGTETGVYEQYF. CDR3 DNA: TGTGCCAGCAGCAAAAGGGGGACTGAAACGGGCGTCTACGAGCAGTACTTC.

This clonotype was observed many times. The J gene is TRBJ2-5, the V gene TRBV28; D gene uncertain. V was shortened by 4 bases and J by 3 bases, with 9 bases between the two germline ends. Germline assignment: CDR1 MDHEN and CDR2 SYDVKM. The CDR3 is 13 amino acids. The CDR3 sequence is CASSSRTEETQYF. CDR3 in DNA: TGTGCCAGCAGTTCGAGGACGGAAGAGACCCAGTACTTC.

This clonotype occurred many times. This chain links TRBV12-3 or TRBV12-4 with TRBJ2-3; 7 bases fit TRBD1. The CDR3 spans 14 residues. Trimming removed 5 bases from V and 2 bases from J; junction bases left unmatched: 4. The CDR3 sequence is CASSRDSTTDTQYF. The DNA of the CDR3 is TGTGCCAGCAGTCGGGACAGTACCACAGATACGCAGTATTTT.

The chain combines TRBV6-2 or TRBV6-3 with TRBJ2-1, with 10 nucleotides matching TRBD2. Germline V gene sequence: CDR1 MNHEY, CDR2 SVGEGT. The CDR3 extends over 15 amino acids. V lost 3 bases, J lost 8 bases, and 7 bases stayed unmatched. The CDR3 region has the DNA TGTGCCAGCAGTTATCAGCTAGCGGGAGCCTATGAGCAGTTCTTC. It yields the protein CASSYQLAGAYEQFF.

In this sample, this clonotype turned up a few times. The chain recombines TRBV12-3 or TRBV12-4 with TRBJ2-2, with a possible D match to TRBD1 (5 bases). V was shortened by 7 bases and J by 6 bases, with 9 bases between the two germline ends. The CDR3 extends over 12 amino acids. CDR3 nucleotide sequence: TGTGCCAGCACCGACAGAGCCGGGGAGCTGTTTTTT. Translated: CASTDRAGELFF.

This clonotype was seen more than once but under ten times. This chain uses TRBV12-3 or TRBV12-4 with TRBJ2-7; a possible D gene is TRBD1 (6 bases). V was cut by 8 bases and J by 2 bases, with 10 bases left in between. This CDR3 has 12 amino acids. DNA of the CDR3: TGTGCCAGCCAAGGACAGACCTACGAGCAGTACTTC. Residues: CASQGQTYEQYF.

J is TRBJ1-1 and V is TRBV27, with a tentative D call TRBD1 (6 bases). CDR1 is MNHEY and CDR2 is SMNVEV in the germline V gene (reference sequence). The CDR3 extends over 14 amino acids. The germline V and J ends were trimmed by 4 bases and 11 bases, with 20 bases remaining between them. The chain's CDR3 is CASSSGGHYTGAFF. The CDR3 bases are TGTGCCAGCAGTTCGGGGGGACATTATACGGGGGCTTTCTTT.

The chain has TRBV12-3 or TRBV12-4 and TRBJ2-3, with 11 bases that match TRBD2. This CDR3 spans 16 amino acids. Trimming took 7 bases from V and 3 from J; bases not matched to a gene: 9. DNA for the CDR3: TGTGCCAGCACCCGTAGCGGGAGGGCGTCAACAGATACGCAGTATTTT. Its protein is CASTRSGRASTDTQYF.

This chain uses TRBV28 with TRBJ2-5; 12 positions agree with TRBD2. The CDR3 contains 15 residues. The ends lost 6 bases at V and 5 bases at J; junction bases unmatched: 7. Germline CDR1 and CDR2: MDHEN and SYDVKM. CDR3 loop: CASRRLAGAGETQYF. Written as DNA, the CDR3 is TGTGCCAGCAGGCGACTAGCGGGAGCTGGCGAGACCCAGTACTTC.

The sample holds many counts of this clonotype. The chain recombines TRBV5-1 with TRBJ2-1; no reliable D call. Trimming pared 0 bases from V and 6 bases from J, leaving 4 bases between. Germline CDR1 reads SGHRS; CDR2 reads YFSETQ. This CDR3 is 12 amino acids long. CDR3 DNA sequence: TGCGCCAGCAGCTTGGTCTCCAATGAGCAGTTCTTC. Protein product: CASSLVSNEQFF.

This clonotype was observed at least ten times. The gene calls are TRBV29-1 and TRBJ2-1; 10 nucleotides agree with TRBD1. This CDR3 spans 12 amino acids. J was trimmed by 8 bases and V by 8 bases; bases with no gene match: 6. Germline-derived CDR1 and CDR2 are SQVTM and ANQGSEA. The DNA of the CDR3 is TGCAGCAGCCGGGACAGGGGATATGAGCAGTTCTTC. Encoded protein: CSSRDRGYEQFF.

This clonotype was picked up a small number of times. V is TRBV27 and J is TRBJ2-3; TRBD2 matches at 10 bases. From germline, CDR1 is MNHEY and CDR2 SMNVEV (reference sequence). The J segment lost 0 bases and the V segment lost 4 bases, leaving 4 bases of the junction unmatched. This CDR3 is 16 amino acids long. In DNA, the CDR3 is TGTGCCAGCAGTTCACCTAGCGGGAGAAGCACAGATACGCAGTATTTT. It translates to CASSSPSGRSTDTQYF.

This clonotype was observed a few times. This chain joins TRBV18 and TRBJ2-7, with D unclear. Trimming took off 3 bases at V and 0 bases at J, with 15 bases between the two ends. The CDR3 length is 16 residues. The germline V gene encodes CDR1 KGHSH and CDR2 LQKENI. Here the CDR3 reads CASSPKQRTSSYEQYF. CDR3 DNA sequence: TGTGCCAGCTCACCGAAACAGAGAACAAGCTCCTACGAGCAGTACTTC.

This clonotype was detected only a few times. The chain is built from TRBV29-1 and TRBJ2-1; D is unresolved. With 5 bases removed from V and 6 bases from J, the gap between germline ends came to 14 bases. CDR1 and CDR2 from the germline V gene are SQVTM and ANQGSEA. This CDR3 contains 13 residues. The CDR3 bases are TGCAGCGTTCGCCCCGTCCTCATCAATGAGCAGTTCTTC. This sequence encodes CSVRPVLINEQFF.

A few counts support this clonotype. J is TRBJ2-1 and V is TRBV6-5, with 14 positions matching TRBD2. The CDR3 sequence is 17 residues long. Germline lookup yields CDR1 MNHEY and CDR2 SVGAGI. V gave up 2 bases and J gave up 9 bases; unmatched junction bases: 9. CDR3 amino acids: CASSYLGLAGGRGEQFF. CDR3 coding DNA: TGTGCCAGCAGTTACCTTGGACTAGCGGGAGGCAGGGGTGAGCAGTTCTTC.

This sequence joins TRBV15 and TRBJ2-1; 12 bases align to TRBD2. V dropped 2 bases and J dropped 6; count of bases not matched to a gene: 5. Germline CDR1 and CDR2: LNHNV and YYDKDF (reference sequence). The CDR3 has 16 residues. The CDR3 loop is CATSRSLAGGINEQFF. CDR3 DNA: TGTGCCACCAGCAGATCACTAGCGGGAGGAATCAATGAGCAGTTCTTC.

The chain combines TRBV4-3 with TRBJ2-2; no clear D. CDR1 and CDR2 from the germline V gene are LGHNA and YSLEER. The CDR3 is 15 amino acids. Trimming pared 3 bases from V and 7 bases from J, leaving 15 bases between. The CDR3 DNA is TGCGCCAGCAGCCAGGATGGGCCGCCCCTCGGGGAGCTGTTTTTT. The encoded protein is CASSQDGPPLGELFF.

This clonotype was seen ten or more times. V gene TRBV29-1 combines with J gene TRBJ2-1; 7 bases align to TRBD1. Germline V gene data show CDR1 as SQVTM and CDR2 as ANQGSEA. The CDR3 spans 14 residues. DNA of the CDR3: TGCAGAGCGACGGGACAGAGCTCCTACAATGAGCAGTTCTTC. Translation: CRATGQSSYNEQFF.

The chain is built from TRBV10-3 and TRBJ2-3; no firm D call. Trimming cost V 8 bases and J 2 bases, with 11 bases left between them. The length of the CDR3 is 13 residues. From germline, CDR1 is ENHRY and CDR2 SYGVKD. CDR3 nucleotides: TGTGCCATCGGAGCGAAGGACACAGATACGCAGTATTTT. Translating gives CAIGAKDTDTQYF.

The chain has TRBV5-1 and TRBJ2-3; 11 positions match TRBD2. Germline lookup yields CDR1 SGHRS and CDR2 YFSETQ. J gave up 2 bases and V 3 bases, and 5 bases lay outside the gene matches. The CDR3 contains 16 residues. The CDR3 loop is CASSWGLADVTDTQYF. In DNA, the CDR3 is TGCGCCAGCAGCTGGGGACTAGCGGATGTCACAGATACGCAGTATTTT.

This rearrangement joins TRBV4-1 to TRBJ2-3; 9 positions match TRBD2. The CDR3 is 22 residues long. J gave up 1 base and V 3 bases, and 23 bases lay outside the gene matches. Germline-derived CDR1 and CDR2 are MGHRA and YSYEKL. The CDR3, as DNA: TGCGCCAGCAGCCAGGGAAGTCCTTTCAAAGTTAGCGGGAGTACGGGCACAGATACGCAGTATTTT. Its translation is CASSQGSPFKVSGSTGTDTQYF.